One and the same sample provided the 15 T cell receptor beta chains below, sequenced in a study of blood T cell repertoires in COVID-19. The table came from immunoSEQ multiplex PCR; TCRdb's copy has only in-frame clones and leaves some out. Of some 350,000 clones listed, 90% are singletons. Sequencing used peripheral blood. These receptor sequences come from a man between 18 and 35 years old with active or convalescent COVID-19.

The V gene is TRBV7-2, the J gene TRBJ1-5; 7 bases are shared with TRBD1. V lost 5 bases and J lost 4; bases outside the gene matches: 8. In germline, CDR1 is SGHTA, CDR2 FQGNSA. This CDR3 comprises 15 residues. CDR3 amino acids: CASSPDGQVNQPQHF. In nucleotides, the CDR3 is TGTGCCAGCAGCCCGGATGGACAGGTAAATCAGCCCCAGCATTTT.

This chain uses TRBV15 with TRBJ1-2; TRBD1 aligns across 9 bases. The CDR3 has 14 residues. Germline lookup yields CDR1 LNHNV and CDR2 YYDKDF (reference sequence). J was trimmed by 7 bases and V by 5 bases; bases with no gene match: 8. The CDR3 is CATSGGTGSGGYTF. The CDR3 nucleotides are TGTGCCACCAGCGGGGGGACAGGGTCCGGTGGCTACACCTTC.

CDR3 DNA sequence: TGCAGCGGTCGTGAGACAAATTCCTACGAGCAGTACTTC. It yields the protein CSGRETNSYEQYF. The V gene is TRBV29-1, the J gene TRBJ2-7; D gene unclear. Germline lookup yields CDR1 SQVTM and CDR2 ANQGSEA. V shed 7 bases and J shed 1 base, with 14 bases lying between them. CDR3 size: 13 residues.

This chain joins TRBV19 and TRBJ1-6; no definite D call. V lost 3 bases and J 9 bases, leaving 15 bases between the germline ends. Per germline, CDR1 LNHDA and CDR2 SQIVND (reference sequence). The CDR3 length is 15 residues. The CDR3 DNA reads TGTGCCAGTAGTATCGGGTTACTTGGAGGTTCACCCCTCCACTTT. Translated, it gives CASSIGLLGGSPLHF.

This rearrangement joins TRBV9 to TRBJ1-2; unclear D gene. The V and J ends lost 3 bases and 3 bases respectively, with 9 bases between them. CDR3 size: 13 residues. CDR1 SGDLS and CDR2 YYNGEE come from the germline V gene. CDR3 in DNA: TGTGCCAGCAGCGACAGCCAGGACTATGGCTACACCTTC. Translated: CASSDSQDYGYTF.

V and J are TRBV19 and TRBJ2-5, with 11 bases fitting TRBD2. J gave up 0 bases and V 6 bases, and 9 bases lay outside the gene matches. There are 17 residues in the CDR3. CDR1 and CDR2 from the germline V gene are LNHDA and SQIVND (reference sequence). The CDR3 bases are TGTGCCAGTAGGAGTCCTAGGGGACTAGCGGACCAAGAGACCCAGTACTTC. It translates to CASRSPRGLADQETQYF.

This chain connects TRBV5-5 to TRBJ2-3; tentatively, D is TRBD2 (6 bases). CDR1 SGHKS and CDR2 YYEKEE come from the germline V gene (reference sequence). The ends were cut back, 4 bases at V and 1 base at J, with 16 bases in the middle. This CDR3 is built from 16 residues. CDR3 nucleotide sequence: TGTGCCAGCAGCGCCCCCCGGGACTTTGGCACAGATACGCAGTATTTT. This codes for CASSAPRDFGTDTQYF.

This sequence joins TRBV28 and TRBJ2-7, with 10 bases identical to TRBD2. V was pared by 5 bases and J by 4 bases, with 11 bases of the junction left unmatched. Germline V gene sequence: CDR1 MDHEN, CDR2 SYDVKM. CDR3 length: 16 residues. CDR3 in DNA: TGTGCCAGCAGTACAGGGGGGACTAGCGCTATTTACGAGCAGTACTTC. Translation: CASSTGGTSAIYEQYF. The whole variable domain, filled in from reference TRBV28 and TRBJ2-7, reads DVKVTQSSRYLVKRTGEKVFLECVQDMDHENMFWYRQDPGLGLRLIYFSYDVKMKEKGDIPEGYSVSREKKERFSLILESASTNQTSMYLCASSTGGTSAIYEQYFGPGTRLTVT.

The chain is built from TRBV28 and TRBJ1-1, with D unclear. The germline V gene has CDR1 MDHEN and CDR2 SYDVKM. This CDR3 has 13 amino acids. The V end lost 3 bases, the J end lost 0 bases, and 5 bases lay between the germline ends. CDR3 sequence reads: CASSFGLNTEAFF. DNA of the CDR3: TGTGCCAGCAGTTTTGGGCTGAACACTGAAGCTTTCTTT.

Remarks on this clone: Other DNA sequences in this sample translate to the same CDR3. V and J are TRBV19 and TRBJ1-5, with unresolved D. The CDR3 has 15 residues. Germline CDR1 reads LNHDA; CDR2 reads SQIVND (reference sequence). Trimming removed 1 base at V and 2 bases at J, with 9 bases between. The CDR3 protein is CASSIGGRGNQPQHF. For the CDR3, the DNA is TGTGCCAGTAGTATAGGAGGGAGGGGCAATCAGCCCCAGCATTTT.

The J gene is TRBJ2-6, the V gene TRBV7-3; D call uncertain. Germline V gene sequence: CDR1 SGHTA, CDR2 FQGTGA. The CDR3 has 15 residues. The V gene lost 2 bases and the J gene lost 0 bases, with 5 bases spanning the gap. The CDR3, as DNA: TGTGCCAGCAGCTTATTCAGCTCTGGGGCCAACGTCCTGACTTTC. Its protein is CASSLFSSGANVLTF.

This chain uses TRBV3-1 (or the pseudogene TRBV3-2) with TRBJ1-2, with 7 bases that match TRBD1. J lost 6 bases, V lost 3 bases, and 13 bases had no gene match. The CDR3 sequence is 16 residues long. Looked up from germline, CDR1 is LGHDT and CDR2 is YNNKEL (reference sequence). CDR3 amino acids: CASSHLGGGAWDGYTF. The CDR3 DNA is TGTGCCAGCAGCCACCTAGGGGGCGGTGCCTGGGATGGCTACACCTTC.

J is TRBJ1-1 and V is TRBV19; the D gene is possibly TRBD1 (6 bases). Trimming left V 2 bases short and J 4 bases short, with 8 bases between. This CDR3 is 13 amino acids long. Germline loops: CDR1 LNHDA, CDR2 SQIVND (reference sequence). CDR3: CASSITGSTEAFF. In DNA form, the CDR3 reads TGTGCCAGTAGTATAACAGGGAGCACTGAAGCTTTCTTT.

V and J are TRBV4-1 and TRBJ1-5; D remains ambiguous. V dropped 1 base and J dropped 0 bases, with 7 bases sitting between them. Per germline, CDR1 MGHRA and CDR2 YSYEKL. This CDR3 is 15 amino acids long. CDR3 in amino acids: CASSQVHYSNQPQHF. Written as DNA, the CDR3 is TGCGCCAGCAGCCAAGTGCACTATAGCAATCAGCCCCAGCATTTT.

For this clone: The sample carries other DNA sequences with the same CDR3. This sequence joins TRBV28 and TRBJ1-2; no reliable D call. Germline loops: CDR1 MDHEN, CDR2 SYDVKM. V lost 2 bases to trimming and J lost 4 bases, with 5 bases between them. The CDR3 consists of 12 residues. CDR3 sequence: CASSLGSYGYTF. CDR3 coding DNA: TGTGCCAGCAGTTTAGGCTCCTATGGCTACACCTTC.